A single sample gave rise to the 4 T cell receptor beta chains below, sequenced in a study of blood T cell repertoires in COVID-19. Here immunoSEQ multiplex PCR was the method, and the copy in TCRdb shows in-frame clones only, minus some. The sample gives roughly 250,000 clones, roughly 84% of which show up once; more than 1.5% is in the top ten. Sequenced input: peripheral blood. The source of these receptors is a woman aged 40 to 49 who had recovered from COVID-19.

The rearrangement uses TRBV6-5 and TRBJ2-2; TRBD2 might be the D (5 bases). Trimming left V 6 bases short and J 1 base short, with 12 bases between. The germline V gene has CDR1 MNHEY and CDR2 SVGAGI. The CDR3 consists of 15 residues. This chain's CDR3 is CASRSGSGNTGELFF. CDR3 sequence (DNA): TGTGCCAGCAGGAGCGGATCTGGGAACACCGGGGAGCTGTTTTTT.

J is TRBJ1-2 and V is TRBV28, with D possibly being TRBD1 (5 bases). Trimming stripped 1 base from V and 2 bases from J, with 8 bases between. CDR1 is MDHEN and CDR2 is SYDVKM in the germline V gene. The CDR3 is 14 amino acids. The CDR3 loop reads CASSLLAGNYGYTF. The CDR3 nucleotides read TGTGCCAGCAGTTTATTGGCAGGGAACTATGGCTACACCTTC.

The chain employs TRBV29-1 and TRBJ1-1; TRBD1 agrees at 9 bases. V shed 4 bases and J 8 bases; nucleotides not matched to a gene: 8. The CDR3 has 13 residues. CDR1 is SQVTM, CDR2 ANQGSEA, per germline. The DNA of the CDR3 is TGCAGCGTTGCTCTAGGACAGGGGCTCGAAGCTTTCTTT. As protein: CSVALGQGLEAFF.

The J gene is TRBJ2-7, the V gene TRBV6-5; the D gene is possibly TRBD1 (5 bases). In germline, CDR1 is MNHEY, CDR2 SVGAGI. The V gene lost 7 bases and the J gene lost 2 bases, with 18 bases spanning the gap. This CDR3 is 15 amino acids long. The CDR3 sequence: CASKGAPGIPYEQYF. In nucleotides, the CDR3 is TGTGCCAGCAAAGGGGCCCCCGGAATTCCCTACGAGCAGTACTTC.